Listed here is a single T cell receptor (beta chain). Its antigen remains undetermined. Base qualities are not recorded, but no much larger clone differs from it by a single base. The treatment or condition label for this specimen denotes: 15 to 20 received Ad26.COV2.S at low or high dose, single or two shots; 5 received placebo; per-sample allocation not given. For vaccine and placebo recipients, repertoires were sequenced using samples collected on day 63 after the first injection. In Cohort 1b, about 27 adults aged 18-55 years were enrolled at a single site in Boston, USA, between 29 July and 7 August 2020. As a vaccine, Ad26.COV2.S was a replication-incompetent adenovirus type 26 vector that expressed a prefusion-stabilized SARS-CoV-2 spike protein derived from the original Wuhan strain. The immunoSEQ Assay was used to sequence TCRbeta CDR3 regions. After extraction, genomic DNA underwent amplification by bias-controlled multiplex PCR, followed by high-throughput sequencing. Per the authors' processing: To quantify the absolute abundance of every unique TCRbeta CDR3 region, sequences were collapsed and filtered. Usable DNA was measured by amplifying reference genes present in all nucleated cells, and TCRbeta template counts were normalized to that usable DNA to estimate T cell fraction. Repertoire TCRs were annotated as SARS-CoV-2-specific by exact matching of V gene, CDR3 amino acid sequence and J gene to a known reactive TCR set. The reference SARS-CoV-2 TCR set was derived from MIRA and filtered for enrichment in COVID-19-positive ImmuneCODE repertoires, a step that removed public or cross-reactive TCRs. Using the MIRA antigens, annotated TCRs were further analysed by specific ORF or by position within an ORF. Breadth was defined as the number of annotated unique rearrangements divided by the total number of unique productive rearrangements, and depth was defined as the summed frequency of the annotated unique rearrangements. Group comparisons of TCR breadth used two-sided Wilcoxon rank-sum tests. TCRdb took this table from immuneACCESS and kept in-frame rearrangements with V and J called. Such tables lack part of the clones; where checked against another copy, unresolved V genes explain under half of the gap, and the rest is unexplained. V, J and clone size are taken as reported in that table, and D and trimming were inferred from the DNA itself. In this sample the table shows more than 350,000 clones, about 93% of which occur a single time. Over 9% of the sample comes from the top ten.

These data are taken from a study of Ad26.COV2.S vaccination and SARS-CoV-2 variants listed by TCRdb under 2021. Turning to the overall study: Donors in the vaccine arm were drawn from COV1001, a phase I-IIa trial of Ad26.COV2.S in healthy adults that was multicentre, randomized, double-blind and placebo-controlled. Ad26.COV2.S was given intramuscularly at 5x10^10 or 1x10^11 viral particles, as a single shot or as two shots 56 days apart. TCRbeta repertoire sequencing was used to assess the specificity and breadth of SARS-CoV-2-reactive T cell receptors after Ad26.COV2.S vaccination. The TCR-sequenced set comprised around 30 samples: around 20 Ad26.COV2.S vaccine recipients, 5 placebo recipients and 8 SARS-CoV-2 convalescent individuals. Participants in the trial were split at random into five groups of five each, receiving low-dose or high-dose Ad26.COV2.S once or twice, or else placebo on both occasions. Throughout the experiments and outcome assessment, investigators stayed blinded to trial group allocation. Overall study results and their limits: It was noted by the authors that total T cell responses may have been underestimated by the TCR breadth and depth analyses. Comparable non-spike TCR breadth was observed between vaccine and placebo recipients, consistent with only spike being contained in the vaccine. After vaccination, substantial breadth of spike-specific CD8+ and CD4+ T cell responses was reported. The study was not powered to compare responses between vaccine doses or regimens. Spike-specific TCR breadth was higher in Ad26.COV2.S recipients than in placebo recipients (P = 0.0014).

This TCR was recovered from a person aged 18-60 years who received the Ad26.COV2.S COVID-19 vaccine or a placebo. The source material was peripheral blood, sampled in a trial of Ad26.COV2.S vaccine versus placebo.

The CDR3 reads as follows: CASRRTGGGDEQFF. The DNA is TGTGCCAGCAGAAGGACAGGGGGCGGCGATGAGCAGTTCTTC. This chain is built from TRBV6-5 and TRBJ2-1, and 11 junction bases match TRBD1. The CDR3 starts with the cysteine, ends with the phenylalanine, and has 14 residues. CDR3 DNA is the only sequence kept; it has 42 bases, read in frame from the first base. Germline trimming: 6 bases from V, 8 bases from J; junction bases outside gene matches: 6. CDR1 MNHEY and CDR2 SVGAGI are derived from the germline V gene.